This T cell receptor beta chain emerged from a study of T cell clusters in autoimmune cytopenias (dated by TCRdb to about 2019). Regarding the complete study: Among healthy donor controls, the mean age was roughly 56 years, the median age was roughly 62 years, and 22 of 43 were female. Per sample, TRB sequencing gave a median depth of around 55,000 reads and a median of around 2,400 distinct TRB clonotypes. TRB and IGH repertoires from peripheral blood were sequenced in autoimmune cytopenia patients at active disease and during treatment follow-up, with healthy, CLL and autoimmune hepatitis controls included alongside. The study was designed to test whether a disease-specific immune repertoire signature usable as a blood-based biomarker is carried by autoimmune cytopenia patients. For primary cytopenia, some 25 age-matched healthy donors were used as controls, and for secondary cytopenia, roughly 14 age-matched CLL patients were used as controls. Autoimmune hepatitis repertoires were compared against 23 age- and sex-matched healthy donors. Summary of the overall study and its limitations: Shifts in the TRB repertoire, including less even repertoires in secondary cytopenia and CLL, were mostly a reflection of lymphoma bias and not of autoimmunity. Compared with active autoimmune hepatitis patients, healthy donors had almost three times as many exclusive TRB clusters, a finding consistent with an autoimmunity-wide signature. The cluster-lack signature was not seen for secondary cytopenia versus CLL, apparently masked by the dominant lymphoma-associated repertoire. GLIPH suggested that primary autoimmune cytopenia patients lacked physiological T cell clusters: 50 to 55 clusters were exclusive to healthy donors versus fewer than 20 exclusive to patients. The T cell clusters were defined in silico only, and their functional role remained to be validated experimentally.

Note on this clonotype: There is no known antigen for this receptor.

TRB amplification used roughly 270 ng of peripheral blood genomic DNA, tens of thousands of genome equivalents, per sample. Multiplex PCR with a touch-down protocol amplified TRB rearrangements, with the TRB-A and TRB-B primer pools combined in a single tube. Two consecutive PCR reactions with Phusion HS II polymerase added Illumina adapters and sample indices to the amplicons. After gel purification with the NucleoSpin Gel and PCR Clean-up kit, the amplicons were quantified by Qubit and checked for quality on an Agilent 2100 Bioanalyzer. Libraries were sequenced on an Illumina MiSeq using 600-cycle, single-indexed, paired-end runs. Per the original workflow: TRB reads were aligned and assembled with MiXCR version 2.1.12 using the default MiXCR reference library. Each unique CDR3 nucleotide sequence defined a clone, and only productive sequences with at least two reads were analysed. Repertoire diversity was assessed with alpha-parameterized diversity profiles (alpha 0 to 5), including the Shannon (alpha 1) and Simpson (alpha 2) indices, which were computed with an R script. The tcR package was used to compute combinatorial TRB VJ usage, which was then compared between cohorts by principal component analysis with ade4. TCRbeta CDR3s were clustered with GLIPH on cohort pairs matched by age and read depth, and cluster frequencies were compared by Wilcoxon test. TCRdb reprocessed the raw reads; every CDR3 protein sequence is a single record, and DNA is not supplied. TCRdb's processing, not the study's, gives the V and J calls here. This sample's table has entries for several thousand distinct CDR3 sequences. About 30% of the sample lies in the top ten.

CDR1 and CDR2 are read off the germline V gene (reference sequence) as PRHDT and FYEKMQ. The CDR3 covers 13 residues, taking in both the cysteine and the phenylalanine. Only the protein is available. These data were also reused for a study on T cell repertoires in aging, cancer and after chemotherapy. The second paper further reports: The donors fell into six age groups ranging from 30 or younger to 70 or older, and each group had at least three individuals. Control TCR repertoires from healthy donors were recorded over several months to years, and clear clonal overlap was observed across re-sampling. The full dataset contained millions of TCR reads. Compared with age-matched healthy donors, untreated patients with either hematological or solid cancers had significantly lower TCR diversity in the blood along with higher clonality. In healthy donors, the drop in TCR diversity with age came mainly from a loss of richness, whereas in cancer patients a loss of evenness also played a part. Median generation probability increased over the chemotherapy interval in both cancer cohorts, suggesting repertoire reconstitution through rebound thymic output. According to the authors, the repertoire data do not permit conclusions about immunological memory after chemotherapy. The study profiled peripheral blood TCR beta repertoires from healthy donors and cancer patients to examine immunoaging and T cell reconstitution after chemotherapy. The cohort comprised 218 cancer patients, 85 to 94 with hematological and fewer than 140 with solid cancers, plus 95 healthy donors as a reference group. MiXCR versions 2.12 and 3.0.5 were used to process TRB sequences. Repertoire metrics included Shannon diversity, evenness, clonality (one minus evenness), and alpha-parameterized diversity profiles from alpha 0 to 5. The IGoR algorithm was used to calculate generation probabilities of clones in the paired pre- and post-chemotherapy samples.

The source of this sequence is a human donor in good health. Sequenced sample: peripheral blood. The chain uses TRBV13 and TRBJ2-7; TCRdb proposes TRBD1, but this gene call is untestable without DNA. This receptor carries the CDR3 CASSFGTGKEQYF.